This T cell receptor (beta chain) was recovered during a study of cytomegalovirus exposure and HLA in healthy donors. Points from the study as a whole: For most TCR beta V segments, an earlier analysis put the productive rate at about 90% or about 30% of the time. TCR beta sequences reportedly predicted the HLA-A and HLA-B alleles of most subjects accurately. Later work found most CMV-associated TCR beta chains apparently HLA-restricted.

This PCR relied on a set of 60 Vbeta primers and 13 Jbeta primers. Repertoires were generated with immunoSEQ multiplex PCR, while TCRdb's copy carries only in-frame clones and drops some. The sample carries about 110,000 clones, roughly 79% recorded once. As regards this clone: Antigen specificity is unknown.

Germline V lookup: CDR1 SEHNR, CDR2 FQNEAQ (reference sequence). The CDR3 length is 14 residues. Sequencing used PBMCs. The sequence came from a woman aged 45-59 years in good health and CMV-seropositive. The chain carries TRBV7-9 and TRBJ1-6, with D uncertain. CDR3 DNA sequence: TGTTCCAACCTAGGATCGAACTATAATTCACCCCTCCACTTT. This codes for CSNLGSNYNSPLHF.